Listed below are T cell receptor beta chains from one sample, sequenced in a study of OX40 agonist ivuxolimab in advanced cancers. The method was immunoSEQ multiplex PCR; TCRdb's version includes in-frame clones alone and lacks a portion of them. The sample shows more than 95,000 clones, around 92% of them seen only once. The sample in question was CD4+ or CD8+ T cells sorted from blood, obtained in a trial of the OX40 agonist ivuxolimab. These receptors all come from an adult with an advanced solid tumor such as melanoma, head and neck, liver or kidney cancer. Both conserved end residues are trimmed from each CDR3. Each record gives: V gene, CDR3 protein.

v_gene: TRBV18
CDR3aa: ASSPAYEQY

v_gene: TRBV28
CDR3aa: ASYLGTPAEAF

v_gene: TRBV18
CDR3aa: ASSPTDSYLEAAF

v_gene: TRBV6-5
CDR3aa: ASSYGGSQNIQY

v_gene: TRBV7-6
CDR3aa: ASSTVGVKTNEKLF

v_gene: TRBV12-5
CDR3aa: ASGLGREGLGADTQY

v_gene: TRBV5-1
CDR3aa: ASSPRNPGQGADEQY

v_gene: TRBV7-3
CDR3aa: ASSPRPDSYEQY

v_gene: TRBV27
CDR3aa: ASSFYRDQPQH

v_gene: TRBV27
CDR3aa: ASGTGPPVRRGYT

v_gene: TRBV5-1
CDR3aa: ASSLGTLSDEQF

v_gene: TRBV6-6
CDR3aa: ASSYSMVNTEAF

v_gene: TRBV10-1
CDR3aa: ASSGGVQQPQH

v_gene: TRBV7-2
CDR3aa: ASSLVRIRELDIQY

v_gene: TRBV9
CDR3aa: ASSASGGAGQPQH

v_gene: TRBV28
CDR3aa: ASSLSSDRATGNTIY

v_gene: TRBV2
CDR3aa: ASSERRGRGDTQY

v_gene: TRBV27
CDR3aa: ASSLWPNGREAF

v_gene: TRBV28
CDR3aa: ASSPPRDSEAF

v_gene: TRBV18
CDR3aa: ASSPSGSGTDTQY

v_gene: TRBV4-2
CDR3aa: ASSQDRLAFADTQY

v_gene: TRBV28
CDR3aa: ASSSPRLNTGELF

v_gene: TRBV5-4
CDR3aa: ASSSRGNTIY

v_gene: TRBV4-2
CDR3aa: ASSQVLGPKYNEQF

v_gene: TRBV19
CDR3aa: ASSIGQGAGELF

v_gene: TRBV7-3
CDR3aa: ASSPITSSYNEQF

v_gene: TRBV19
CDR3aa: ASSIPQGLAGGSSYNEQF

v_gene: TRBV19
CDR3aa: ASTRTGSEQPQH

v_gene: TRBV10-2
CDR3aa: ASSELRTGVRRTYEQY

v_gene: TRBV27
CDR3aa: ASSSIGAGETYNEQF

v_gene: TRBV27
CDR3aa: ASSYGRVVMGAF